This is a list of T cell receptor beta chains from one sample in a study of blood T cell repertoires in COVID-19. Method: immunoSEQ multiplex PCR; TCRdb's copy keeps in-frame clones and lacks some. Among 90,000 to 130,000 clones listed, approximately 80% were seen once. Sequencing input: peripheral blood. Source of these receptors: a woman aged 60-75 years with acute or convalescent COVID-19. The CDR3 runs from the conserved cysteine through the conserved F or W. D genes are given only for firm matches.

D	V	CDR3
TRBD2	TRBV4-3	CASSQGLAGLYRELFF
TRBD2	TRBV4-1	CASSPRLAGGYEQYF
.	TRBV29-1	CSVEEYSPGGYTF
.	TRBV7-9	CASSLGVDEQFF
TRBD2	TRBV10-3	CAISPTSGGAYEQYF
.	TRBV3-1/TRBV3-2	CASSHVNGAGELFF
.	TRBV6-2/TRBV6-3	CASSYSIAGLSTDTQYF
TRBD1	TRBV29-1	CSVETTGAKVEQFF
TRBD1	TRBV12-5	CASGLVRTGGTEAFF
.	TRBV12-5	CASGFGTPRETQYF